These 5 T cell receptor beta chains were sequenced from one sample in a study of technical replicates of blood from a handful of donors. The data were produced by immunoSEQ multiplex PCR, yet TCRdb's version contains in-frame clones alone and is incomplete. The table includes around 80,000 clones, around nine tenths detected once. The source material was T cells isolated from PBMCs. All receptors come from a human donor in good health.

This chain links TRBV5-1 with TRBJ2-1; TRBD2 aligns across 7 bases. Germline CDR1 SGHRS, CDR2 YFSETQ. The CDR3 consists of 15 residues. After removal of 1 base from V and 2 bases from J, the junction contained 3 bases not matched to a gene. CDR3 coding DNA: TGCGCCAGCAGCTTGCGCGGGGGTACCTACAATGAGCAGTTCTTC. Residues: CASSLRGGTYNEQFF.

J is TRBJ2-7 and V is TRBV6-6; 9 bases align to TRBD1. V was clipped by 8 bases and J by 4 bases; unmatched bases: 6. CDR1 is MNHNY, CDR2 SVGAGI, per germline (reference sequence). CDR3 length: 13 residues. CDR3 sequence (DNA): TGTGCCAGCTCGGGACAGGGAGAGTACGAGCAGTACTTC. Amino acids: CASSGQGEYEQYF.

V and J are TRBV19 and TRBJ2-7; D is perhaps TRBD1 (5 bases). V was trimmed by 3 bases and J by 4 bases, leaving 13 bases between them. Germline V lookup: CDR1 LNHDA, CDR2 SQIVND (reference sequence). This CDR3 has 14 residues. The CDR3 sequence: CASSMGPSRYEQYF. The CDR3 nucleotides are TGTGCCAGTAGTATGGGGCCGTCCCGATACGAGCAGTACTTC.

Comment on this clone: The limits of the CDR3 on the DNA are not certain, so only TCRdb's listed CDR3 is given. The rearrangement links TRBV6-5 to TRBJ2-7; no check of the table's D call, TRBD1, against the DNA was made. Germline loops: CDR1 MNHEY, CDR2 SVGAGI. The CDR3 has 16 residues if both end residues are counted. CDR3: CASSYNFGPGSYEQYF.

This rearrangement joins TRBV30 to TRBJ2-1; 13 bases agree with TRBD2. This CDR3 is built from 15 residues. With 2 bases clipped from V and 6 bases from J, the junction kept 4 bases outside the gene matches. The germline V gene has CDR1 GTSNPN and CDR2 SVGIG (reference sequence). The DNA of the CDR3 is TGTGCCTGGAGTCCCGGACTAGCGGGAGTCAATGAGCAGTTCTTC. This sequence encodes CAWSPGLAGVNEQFF.